This T cell receptor beta chain was retrieved from a study of cytomegalovirus exposure and HLA in healthy donors. The germline CDR1 and CDR2 sequences are MDHEN and SYDVKM. The CDR3 is made up of 14 amino acids. V was cut by 2 bases and J by 3 bases, with 9 bases left in between. The PCR contained 60 Vbeta and 13 Jbeta primers. Generated by immunoSEQ multiplex PCR, the TCRdb table keeps only in-frame clones and is missing some. The data show roughly 120,000 clones, under 85% seen once. The sample consisted of PBMCs. The genes are TRBV28 and TRBJ2-3; D may be TRBD2 (5 bases). The receptor was isolated from a woman between 50 and 59 years old in good health and CMV-seropositive. For the CDR3, the DNA is TGTGCCAGCAGTTTAACACGGAGGACAGATACGCAGTATTTT. Protein: CASSLTRRTDTQYF.